These 31 T cell receptor beta chains came from one sample sequenced in a study of CXCR3-negative and CXCR3-positive naive CD8 T cells. Study-level points and caveats: CXCR3-negative naive cells had less hydrophobic TRB CDR3s than did CXCR3-positive naive cells.

Their antigens are not known. Preparation of TRB cDNA libraries relied on 5' RACE carrying UMI labels. TCRdb re-called the 5' RACE reads and shows each CDR3 protein once, DNA omitted. The sample data list more than 75,000 distinct CDR3 sequences. Material: naive CXCR3+ CD8+ T cells from blood. Subset: CD45RO-CCR7+CD27+CD95- naive CD8+ T cells expressing CXCR3 (TNR3+). These receptors were obtained from a human donor in good health. Some clones in this sample may be carry-over from other donors' samples.

The CDR3 sequence: CASSLVGGAYEQYF. The chain employs TRBV28 and TRBJ2-7. Germline assignment: CDR1 MDHEN and CDR2 SYDVKM. The length of the CDR3 is 14 residues.

The J gene is TRBJ2-5, the V gene TRBV29-1; TCRdb picks TRBD1, but there is no DNA to check that call. The CDR3 totals 13 residues. Germline values: CDR1 SQVTM, CDR2 ANQGSEA. The CDR3 loop reads CSVGTGGEETQYF.

The chain couples TRBV5-4 to TRBJ1-1; TCRdb's D call, TRBD1, is unchecked because there is no DNA. This CDR3 spans 16 amino acids. The germline gives CDR1 SGHNT, CDR2 YYREEE (reference sequence). This chain's CDR3 is CASSKDREGVNTEAFF. Full variable domain (rest looked up from reference TRBV5-4 and TRBJ1-1): ETGVTQSPTHLIKTRGQQVTLRCSSQSGHNTVSWYQQALGQGPQFIFQYYREEENGRGNFPPRFSGLQFPNYSSELNVNALELDDSALYLCASSKDREGVNTEAFFGQGTRLTVV.

The chain has TRBV11-2 and TRBJ2-3. This CDR3 spans 12 amino acids. Germline loops: CDR1 SGHAT, CDR2 FQNNGV. The CDR3 region is CASTQPTDTQYF.

The V and J genes are TRBV20-1 and TRBJ2-1. Germline assignment: CDR1 DFQATT and CDR2 SNEGSKA (reference sequence). The CDR3 length is 14 residues. The CDR3 loop is CSVNAGSSYNEQFF.

The CDR3 protein is CASSFNDGPLHEQYF. The V and J genes are TRBV9 and TRBJ2-7; lacking DNA, the TRBD2 call made by TCRdb goes unchecked. This CDR3 is built from 15 residues. Germline CDR1 is SGDLS and CDR2 is YYNGEE.

The rearrangement uses TRBV7-9 and TRBJ2-2; TCRdb calls TRBD1, which cannot be checked without DNA. Per germline, CDR1 SEHNR and CDR2 FQNEAQ (reference sequence). The CDR3 is made up of 14 amino acids. The CDR3 is CASSRTGNTGELFF.

The rearrangement joins TRBV6-2 or TRBV6-3 to TRBJ2-1. Germline values: CDR1 MNHEY, CDR2 SVGEGT. The CDR3 covers 13 residues. The CDR3 reads CASGSGHYNEQFF.

This sequence joins TRBV28 and TRBJ2-5; TCRdb selects TRBD1, and the lack of DNA leaves this call unchecked. The germline CDR1 and CDR2 sequences are MDHEN and SYDVKM. The CDR3 is 15 residues long. The CDR3 reads CASSFFGRYQETQYF.

The chain recombines TRBV29-1 with TRBJ2-7; TCRdb reports TRBD2, a call that lacks DNA to check it against. Germline values: CDR1 SQVTM, CDR2 ANQGSEA. The CDR3 extends over 18 amino acids. This CDR3 reads CSVEEGPLGSGISYEQYF.

The chain is built from TRBV28 and TRBJ1-5. Germline V gene data show CDR1 as MDHEN and CDR2 as SYDVKM. This CDR3 comprises 14 residues. The CDR3 spells CASSWTNSNQPQHF.

The chain carries TRBV6-2 or TRBV6-3 and TRBJ2-5; TCRdb names TRBD1, which stays unverified in the absence of DNA. The CDR3 extends over 16 amino acids. Germline values: CDR1 MNHEY, CDR2 SVGEGT. CDR3 residues: CASSPGTGGEEQTQYF.

This sequence joins TRBV7-6 and TRBJ2-2; absent DNA, TCRdb's TRBD2 call cannot be checked. The CDR3 spans 17 residues. Germline values: CDR1 SGHVS, CDR2 FNYEAQ. Here the CDR3 reads CASSTRTSGGDPGELFF. Full variable domain (missing parts from reference TRBV7-6 and TRBJ2-2): GAGVSQSPRYKVTKRGQDVALRCDPISGHVSLYWYRQALGQGPEFLTYFNYEAQQDKSGLPNDRFSAERPEGSISTLTIQRTEQRDSAMYRCASSTRTSGGDPGELFFGEGSRLTVL.

The chain combines TRBV15 with TRBJ2-1; the D gene TCRdb calls, TRBD1, cannot be checked with no DNA. Germline lookup yields CDR1 LNHNV and CDR2 YYDKDF (reference sequence). The CDR3 runs 15 residues. CDR3 sequence reads: CATREDSSYYNEQFF.

J is TRBJ2-7 and V is TRBV7-8; TCRdb lists TRBD1, though no DNA is available to test this call. CDR3 length: 13 residues. Germline V CDR1 and CDR2: SGHVS, FQNEAQ. Here the CDR3 reads CASSWDRFYEQYF.

The genes are TRBV10-1 and TRBJ1-1; TCRdb returns TRBD1, unconfirmable since there is no DNA. The germline V gene has CDR1 WNHNN and CDR2 SYGVQD (reference sequence). This CDR3 contains 14 residues. CDR3 region: CASSEGQGDTEAFF.

CDR3 sequence reads: CSASTGSPRQETQYF. The V gene is TRBV20-1, the J gene TRBJ2-5; without DNA, the TCRdb call of TRBD1 cannot be checked. There are 15 residues in the CDR3. Germline assignment: CDR1 DFQATT and CDR2 SNEGSKA (reference sequence).

This chain connects TRBV28 to TRBJ2-5; TCRdb's assignment of TRBD1 cannot be checked, as there is no DNA. The CDR3 has 16 amino acids. Looked up from germline, CDR1 is MDHEN and CDR2 is SYDVKM. The CDR3 is CASSSPPTLFQETQYF.

This chain links TRBV4-3 with TRBJ1-6; without DNA, the TCRdb call of TRBD1 cannot be checked. The CDR3 has 18 amino acids. Germline V CDR1 and CDR2: LGHNA, YSLEER. This CDR3 reads CASSQYYIPGTGDSPLHF.

The chain joins TRBV29-1 to TRBJ2-7; TCRdb outputs TRBD1, but without DNA this stays unchecked. This CDR3 comprises 13 residues. Germline CDR1 SQVTM, CDR2 ANQGSEA. CDR3 loop: CSVEKQGPYEQYF.

This chain links TRBV9 with TRBJ1-6; TCRdb reports TRBD1, a call that lacks DNA to check it against. The CDR3 runs 14 residues. The germline V gene has CDR1 SGDLS and CDR2 YYNGEE. The CDR3 sequence: CASSADRGNSPLHF. The whole variable domain, remainder taken from reference TRBV9 and TRBJ1-6, is DSGVTQTPKHLITATGQRVTLRCSPRSGDLSVYWYQQSLDQGLQFLIQYYNGEERAKGNILERFSAQQFPDLHSELNLSSLELGDSALYFCASSADRGNSPLHFGNGTRLTVT.

The V gene is TRBV5-1, the J gene TRBJ2-1. There are 14 residues in the CDR3. The germline V gene encodes CDR1 SGHRS and CDR2 YFSETQ. This CDR3 reads CASSPDVGSGEQFF.

The genes are TRBV7-2 and TRBJ2-5. This CDR3 contains 13 residues. The germline V gene encodes CDR1 SGHTA and CDR2 FQGNSA. Here the CDR3 reads CASSLYPQWTQYF.

The rearrangement links TRBV28 to TRBJ2-1; the TCRdb D gene call, TRBD2, has no DNA to confirm it. CDR1 is MDHEN, CDR2 SYDVKM, per germline. The CDR3 runs to 16 residues. The CDR3 here is CASSLGLAGPRTEQFF.

The J gene is TRBJ2-3, the V gene TRBV5-1; there is no DNA to check the TCRdb D call of TRBD2. CDR1 is SGHRS and CDR2 is YFSETQ in the germline V gene. This CDR3 is built from 16 residues. This chain's CDR3 is CASSPSTGGLTDTQYF.

This chain joins TRBV28 and TRBJ1-5; TCRdb selects TRBD1, and the lack of DNA leaves this call unchecked. This CDR3 is built from 13 residues. Germline V CDR1 and CDR2: MDHEN, SYDVKM. CDR3 amino acids: CASSFVGDQPQHF. Full variable domain (outside the CDR3, taken from reference TRBV28 and TRBJ1-5): DVKVTQSSRYLVKRTGEKVFLECVQDMDHENMFWYRQDPGLGLRLIYFSYDVKMKEKGDIPEGYSVSREKKERFSLILESASTNQTSMYLCASSFVGDQPQHFGDGTRLSIL.

The chain uses TRBV6-5 and TRBJ2-2. This CDR3 contains 12 residues. Germline V lookup: CDR1 MNHEY, CDR2 SVGAGI. CDR3 amino acids: CASSWNAGELFF.

The chain combines TRBV14 with TRBJ1-2; the TRBD1 assignment by TCRdb is unverifiable without DNA. Germline CDR1 SGHDN, CDR2 FVKESK. The length of the CDR3 is 15 residues. CDR3 in amino acids: CASSQDGRANYGYTF.

The chain employs TRBV29-1 and TRBJ2-7; the D call from TCRdb, TRBD1, cannot be confirmed without DNA. The CDR3 runs 12 residues. Germline CDR1 SQVTM, CDR2 ANQGSEA. The CDR3 reads CSAGGTAYEQYF.

The chain joins TRBV29-1 to TRBJ2-1; the D gene TCRdb calls, TRBD1, cannot be checked with no DNA. The length of the CDR3 is 15 residues. Germline V gives CDR1 SQVTM, CDR2 ANQGSEA. CDR3 loop: CSATGGFPSYNEQFF.

The CDR3 spells CASSEVVGVNTEAFF. The chain couples TRBV2 to TRBJ1-1; the D gene TCRdb calls, TRBD1, cannot be checked with no DNA. This CDR3 has 15 residues. Looked up from germline, CDR1 is SNHLY and CDR2 is FYNNEI.